This TCR beta chain was recovered during a study of immune heterogeneity within non-small cell lung tumors. The germline V gene has CDR1 MNHNY and CDR2 SVGAGI (reference sequence). V was trimmed by 2 bases and J by 1 base, leaving 5 bases between them. CDR3 length equals 14 residues. Bulk tumor genomic DNA, 600 ng per sample, was used as template. Each primary tumor yielded several biopsies, collected far apart from one another at surgery. Newly diagnosed with untreated non-small cell lung cancer, the patients underwent curative surgery. The authors amplified TCR beta CDR3 by multiplex PCR with 32 V and 13 J primers. TCRdb re-called the multiplex PCR reads with MiXCR, one entry per CDR3 protein. This table holds approximately 11,000 distinct CDR3 sequences, about 20% found once. This clonotype was seen at least ten times.

The sample comprised lung tumor tissue. The sequence derives from a man aged 55 to 69 with non-small cell lung cancer. The rearrangement uses TRBV6-6 and TRBJ2-2; no reliable D call. The CDR3 region is CASSYELNTGELFF. CDR3 nucleotide sequence: TGTGCCAGCAGTTACGAACTGAACACCGGGGAGCTGTTTTTT.